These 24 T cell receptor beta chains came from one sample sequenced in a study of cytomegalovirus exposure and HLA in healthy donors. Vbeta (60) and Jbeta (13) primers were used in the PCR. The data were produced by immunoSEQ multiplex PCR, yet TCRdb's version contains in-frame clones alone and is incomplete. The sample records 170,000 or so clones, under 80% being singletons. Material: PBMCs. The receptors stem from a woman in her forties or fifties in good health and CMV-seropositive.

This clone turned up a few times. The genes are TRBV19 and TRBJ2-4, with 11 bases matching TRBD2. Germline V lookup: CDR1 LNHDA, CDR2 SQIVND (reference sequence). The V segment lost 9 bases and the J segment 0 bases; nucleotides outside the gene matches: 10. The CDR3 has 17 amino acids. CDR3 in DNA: TGTGCCAGATCCCGAGGTAGCGGGGGGGCAGCCAAAAACATTCAGTACTTC. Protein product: CARSRGSGGAAKNIQYF.

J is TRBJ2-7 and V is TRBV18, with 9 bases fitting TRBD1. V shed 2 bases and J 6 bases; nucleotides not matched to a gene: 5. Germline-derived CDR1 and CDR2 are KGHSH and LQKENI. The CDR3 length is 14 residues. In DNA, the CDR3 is TGTGCCAGCTCACCAACCGGGACAGGGATCGAGCAGTACTTC. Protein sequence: CASSPTGTGIEQYF. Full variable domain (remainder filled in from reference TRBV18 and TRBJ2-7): NAGVMQNPRHLVRRRGQEARLRCSPMKGHSHVYWYRQLPEEGLKFMVYLQKENIIDESGMPKERFSAEFPKEGPSILRIQQVVRGDSAAYFCASSPTGTGIEQYFGPGTRLTVT.

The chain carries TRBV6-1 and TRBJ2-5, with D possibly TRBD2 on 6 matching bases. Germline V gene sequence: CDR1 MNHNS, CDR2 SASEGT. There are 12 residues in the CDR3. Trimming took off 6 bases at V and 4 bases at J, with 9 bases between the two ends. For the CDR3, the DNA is TGTGCCAGCAGGGCGGGATTAGAGACCCAGTACTTC. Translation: CASRAGLETQYF.

CDR3 in amino acids: CASSLTPNTDTQYF. The DNA for the CDR3 is TGCGCCAGCAGCTTGACTCCGAATACAGATACGCAGTATTTT. V is TRBV5-1 and J is TRBJ2-3; the D is unclear. Germline assignment: CDR1 SGHRS and CDR2 YFSETQ. With 1 base removed from V and 3 bases from J, the gap between germline ends came to 9 bases. CDR3 length: 14 amino acids.

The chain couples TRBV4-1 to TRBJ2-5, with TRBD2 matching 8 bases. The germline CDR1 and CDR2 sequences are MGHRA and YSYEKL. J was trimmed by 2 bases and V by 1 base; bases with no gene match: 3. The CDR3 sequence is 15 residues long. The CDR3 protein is CASSQAGTRQETQYF. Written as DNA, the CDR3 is TGCGCCAGCAGCCAAGCCGGGACTAGACAAGAGACCCAGTACTTC.

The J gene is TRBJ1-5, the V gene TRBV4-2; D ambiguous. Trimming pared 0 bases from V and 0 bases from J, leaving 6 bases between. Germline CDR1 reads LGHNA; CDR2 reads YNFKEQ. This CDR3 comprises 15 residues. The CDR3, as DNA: TGTGCCAGCAGCCAAGAGTCGGGTAGCAATCAGCCCCAGCATTTT. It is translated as CASSQESGSNQPQHF.

Written as DNA, the CDR3 is TGTGCCAGCAGCTTAGGGACAGGGGAATACGAGCAGTACTTC. Encoded protein: CASSLGTGEYEQYF. The chain couples TRBV7-9 to TRBJ2-7; TRBD1 agrees at 9 bases. With 1 base clipped from V and 4 bases from J, the junction kept 2 bases outside the gene matches. Germline CDR1 SEHNR, CDR2 FQNEAQ (reference sequence). This CDR3 comprises 14 residues.

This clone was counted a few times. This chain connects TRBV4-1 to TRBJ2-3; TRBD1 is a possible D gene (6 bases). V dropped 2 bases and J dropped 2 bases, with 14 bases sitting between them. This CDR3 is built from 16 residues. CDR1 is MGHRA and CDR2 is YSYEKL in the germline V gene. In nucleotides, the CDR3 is TGCGCCAGCAGCCAAATAAGTGGGGGCCCCACAGATACGCAGTATTTT. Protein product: CASSQISGGPTDTQYF.

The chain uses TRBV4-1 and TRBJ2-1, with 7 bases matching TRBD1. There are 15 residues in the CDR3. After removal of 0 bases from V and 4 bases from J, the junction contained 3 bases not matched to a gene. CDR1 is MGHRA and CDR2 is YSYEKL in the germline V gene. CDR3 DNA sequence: TGCGCCAGCAGCCAAGATCAGGGGGTGTACAATGAGCAGTTCTTC. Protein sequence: CASSQDQGVYNEQFF.

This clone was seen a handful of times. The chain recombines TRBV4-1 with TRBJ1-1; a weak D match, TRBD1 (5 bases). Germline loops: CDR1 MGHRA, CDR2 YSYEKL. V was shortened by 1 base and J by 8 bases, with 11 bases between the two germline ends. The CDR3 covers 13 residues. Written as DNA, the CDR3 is TGCGCCAGCAGCCAAGTGCTGGACAAGGAAGCTTTCTTT. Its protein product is CASSQVLDKEAFF.

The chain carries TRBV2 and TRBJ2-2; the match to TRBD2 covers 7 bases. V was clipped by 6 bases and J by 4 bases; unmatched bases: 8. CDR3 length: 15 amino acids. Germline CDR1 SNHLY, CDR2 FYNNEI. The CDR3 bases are TGTGCCAGCAGCGGGACGCGGGGGAGCACCGGGGAGCTGTTTTTT. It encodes CASSGTRGSTGELFF.

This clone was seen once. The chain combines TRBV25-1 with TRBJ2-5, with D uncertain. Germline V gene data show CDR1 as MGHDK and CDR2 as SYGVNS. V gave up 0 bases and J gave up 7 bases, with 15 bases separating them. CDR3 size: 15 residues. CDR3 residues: CASSEYPDQRGTQYF. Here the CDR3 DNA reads TGTGCCAGCAGTGAATATCCTGATCAGAGAGGGACCCAGTACTTC.

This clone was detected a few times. CDR3 DNA: TGTGCCAGCAGCTTCAAGCGGGGGGGCCGCGGCACAGATACGCAGTATTTT. It translates to CASSFKRGGRGTDTQYF. The chain joins TRBV7-9 to TRBJ2-3, with TRBD2 identical over 10 bases. The trim removed 3 bases at V and 1 base at J, leaving 7 bases unmatched. Germline lookup yields CDR1 SEHNR and CDR2 FQNEAQ (reference sequence). The CDR3 totals 17 residues.

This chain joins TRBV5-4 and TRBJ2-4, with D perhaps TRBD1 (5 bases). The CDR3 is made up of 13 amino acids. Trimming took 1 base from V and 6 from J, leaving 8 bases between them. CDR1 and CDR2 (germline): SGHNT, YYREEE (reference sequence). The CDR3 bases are TGTGCCAGCAGCTTGATCCAGGGAAACATTCAGTACTTC. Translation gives CASSLIQGNIQYF.

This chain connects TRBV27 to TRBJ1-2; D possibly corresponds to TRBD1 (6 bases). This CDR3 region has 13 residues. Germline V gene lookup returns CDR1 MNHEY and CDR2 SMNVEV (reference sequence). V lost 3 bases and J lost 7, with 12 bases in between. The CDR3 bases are TGTGCCAGCAGTTTGGCCAGGGGCTTTGGCTACACCTTC. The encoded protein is CASSLARGFGYTF.

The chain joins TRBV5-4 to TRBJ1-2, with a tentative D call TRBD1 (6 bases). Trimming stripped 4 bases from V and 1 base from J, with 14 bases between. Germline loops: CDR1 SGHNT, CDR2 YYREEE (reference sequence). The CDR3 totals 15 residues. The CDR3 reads CASSLGGADNYGYTF. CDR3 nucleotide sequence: TGTGCCAGCAGCCTCGGGGGGGCGGATAACTATGGCTACACCTTC. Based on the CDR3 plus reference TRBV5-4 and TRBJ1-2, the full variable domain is ETGVTQSPTHLIKTRGQQVTLRCSSQSGHNTVSWYQQALGQGPQFIFQYYREEENGRGNFPPRFSGLQFPNYSSELNVNALELDDSALYLCASSLGGADNYGYTFGSGTRLTVV.

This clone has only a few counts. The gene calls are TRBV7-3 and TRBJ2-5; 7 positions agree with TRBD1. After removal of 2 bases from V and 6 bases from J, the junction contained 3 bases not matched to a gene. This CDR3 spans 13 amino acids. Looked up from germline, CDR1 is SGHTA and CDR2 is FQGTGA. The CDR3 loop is CASSLDREQTQYF. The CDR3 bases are TGTGCCAGCAGCTTAGACAGGGAGCAGACCCAGTACTTC.

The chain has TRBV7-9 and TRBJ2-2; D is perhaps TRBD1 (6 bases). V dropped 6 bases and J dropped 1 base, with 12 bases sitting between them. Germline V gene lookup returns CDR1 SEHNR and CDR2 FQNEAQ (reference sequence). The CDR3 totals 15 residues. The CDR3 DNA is TGTGCCAGCAGGCCCGGGACAATGAACACCGGGGAGCTGTTTTTT. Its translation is CASRPGTMNTGELFF.

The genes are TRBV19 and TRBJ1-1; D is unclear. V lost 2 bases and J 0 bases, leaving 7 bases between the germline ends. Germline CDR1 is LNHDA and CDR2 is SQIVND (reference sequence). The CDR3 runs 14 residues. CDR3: CASSISTLNTEAFF. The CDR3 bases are TGTGCCAGTAGTATATCTACGCTGAACACTGAAGCTTTCTTT.

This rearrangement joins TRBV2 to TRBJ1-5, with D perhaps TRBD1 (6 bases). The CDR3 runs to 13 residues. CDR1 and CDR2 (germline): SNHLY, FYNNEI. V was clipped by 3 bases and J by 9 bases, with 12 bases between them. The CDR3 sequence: CASSDQGTGPQHF. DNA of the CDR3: TGTGCCAGCAGTGATCAGGGGACCGGGCCCCAGCATTTT.

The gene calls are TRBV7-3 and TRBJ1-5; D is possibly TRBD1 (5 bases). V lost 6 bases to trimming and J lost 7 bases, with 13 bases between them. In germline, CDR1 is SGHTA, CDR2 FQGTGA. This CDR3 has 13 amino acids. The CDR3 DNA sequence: TGTGCCAGCAGGGGGCCTCGACGGCAGCCCCAGCATTTT. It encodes CASRGPRRQPQHF.

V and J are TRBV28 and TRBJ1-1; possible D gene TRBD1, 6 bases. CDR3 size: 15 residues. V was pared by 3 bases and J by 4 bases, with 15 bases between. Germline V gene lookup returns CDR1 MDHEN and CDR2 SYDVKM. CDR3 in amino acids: CASSLGGAVGTEAFF. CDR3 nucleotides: TGTGCCAGCAGTTTGGGGGGGGCGGTGGGCACTGAAGCTTTCTTT.

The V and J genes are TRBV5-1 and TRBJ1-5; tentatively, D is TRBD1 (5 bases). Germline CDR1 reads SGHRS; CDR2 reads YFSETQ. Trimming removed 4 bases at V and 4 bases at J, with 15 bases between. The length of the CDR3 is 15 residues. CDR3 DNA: TGCGCCAGCAGCCTAACCTACGGGGGGAATCAGCCCCAGCATTTT. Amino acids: CASSLTYGGNQPQHF.

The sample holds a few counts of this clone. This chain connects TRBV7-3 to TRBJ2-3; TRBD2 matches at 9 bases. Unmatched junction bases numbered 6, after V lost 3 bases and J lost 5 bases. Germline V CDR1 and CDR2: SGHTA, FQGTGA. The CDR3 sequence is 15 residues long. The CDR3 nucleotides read TGTGCCAGCAGCTTCGGCGGGGGGGCGAGAGATACGCAGTATTTT. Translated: CASSFGGGARDTQYF.